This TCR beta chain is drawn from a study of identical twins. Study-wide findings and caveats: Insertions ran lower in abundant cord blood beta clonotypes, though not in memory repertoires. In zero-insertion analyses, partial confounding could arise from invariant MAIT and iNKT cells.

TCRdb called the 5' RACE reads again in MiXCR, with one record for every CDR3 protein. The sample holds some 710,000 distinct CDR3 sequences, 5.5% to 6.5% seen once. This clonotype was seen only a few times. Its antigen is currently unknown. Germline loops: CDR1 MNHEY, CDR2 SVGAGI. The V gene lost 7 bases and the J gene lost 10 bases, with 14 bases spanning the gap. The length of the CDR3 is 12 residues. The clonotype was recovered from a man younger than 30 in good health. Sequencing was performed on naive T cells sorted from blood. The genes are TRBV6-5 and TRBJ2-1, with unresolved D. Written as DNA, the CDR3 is TGTGCCAGCACCACATGGTCGGGCGAGCAGTTCTTC. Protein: CASTTWSGEQFF.